Each of the 14 T cell receptor beta chains below was sequenced from the same sample in a study of technical replicates of blood from a few donors. Repertoires were generated with immunoSEQ multiplex PCR, while TCRdb's copy carries only in-frame clones and drops some. The repertoire holds some 87,000 clones, 95% to 97% seen once, with just over 0.3% in the top ten. Material for sequencing was T cells isolated from PBMCs. All receptors derive from a human donor in good health.

The V and J genes are TRBV27 and TRBJ1-3; TRBD1 might be the D (6 bases). CDR1 is MNHEY and CDR2 is SMNVEV in the germline V gene (reference sequence). CDR3 size: 17 residues. Trimming removed 3 bases at V and 0 bases at J, with 15 bases between. The CDR3 nucleotides read TGTGCCAGCAGTTTTAGGGGGGGCCTTAGCTCTGGAAACACCATATATTTT. Amino acids: CASSFRGGLSSGNTIYF.

This chain links TRBV7-8 with TRBJ1-3; D gene uncertain. This CDR3 has 18 residues. Germline assignment: CDR1 SGHVS and CDR2 FQNEAQ. V gave up 5 bases and J gave up 0 bases, with 20 bases separating them. In nucleotides, the CDR3 is TGTGCCAGCAGCCGGTCGTCGGGCGGTGGGAGCTCTGGAAACACCATATATTTT. Translated, it gives CASSRSSGGGSSGNTIYF. The complete variable domain, with remaining parts taken from reference TRBV7-8 and TRBJ1-3, reads GAGVSQSPRYKVAKRGQDVALRCDPISGHVSLFWYQQALGQGPEFLTYFQNEAQLDKSGLPSDRFFAERPEGSVSTLKIQRTQQEDSAVYLCASSRSSGGGSSGNTIYFGEGSWLTVV.

This chain links TRBV5-4 with TRBJ2-7; TRBD2 aligns across 14 bases. With V trimmed by 4 bases and J by 5 bases, 11 bases remained unmatched. This CDR3 region has 17 residues. Germline V CDR1 and CDR2: SGHNT, YYREEE (reference sequence). The CDR3 spells CASSHGTSGSGGDEQYF. CDR3 DNA sequence: TGTGCCAGCAGCCATGGGACTAGCGGGAGCGGGGGGGACGAGCAGTACTTC.

This clone occurred once. The rearrangement links TRBV6-6 to TRBJ2-7; 13 bases align to TRBD2. J gave up 0 bases and V 5 bases, and 4 bases lay outside the gene matches. Germline loops: CDR1 MNHNY, CDR2 SVGAGI (reference sequence). CDR3 length equals 16 residues. Here the CDR3 reads CASSRRTSGSSYEQYF. CDR3 coding DNA: TGTGCCAGCAGTCGTAGGACTAGCGGGAGCTCCTACGAGCAGTACTTC.

In its sample, this clone was seen once. The chain has TRBV15 and TRBJ1-4; tentatively, D is TRBD1 (5 bases). The CDR3 length is 20 residues. Per the germline V gene, CDR1 is LNHNV and CDR2 is YYDKDF (reference sequence). V was clipped by 0 bases and J by 3 bases, with 23 bases between them. CDR3 region: CATSREVDQGYLTSNEKLFF. The CDR3 nucleotides read TGTGCCACCAGCAGAGAGGTGGATCAGGGCTACCTAACCTCTAATGAAAAACTGTTTTTT.

The V call is TRBV2, the J call TRBJ2-2; D gene unclear. V was cut by 8 bases and J by 0 bases, with 10 bases left in between. Germline CDR1 reads SNHLY; CDR2 reads FYNNEI. The CDR3 loop spans 14 amino acids. The CDR3 DNA reads as TGTGCCAGCGCCTACTACTCGAACACCGGGGAGCTGTTTTTT. Its translation is CASAYYSNTGELFF.

The J gene is TRBJ2-3, the V gene TRBV19; no clear D gene. Germline V gene lookup returns CDR1 LNHDA and CDR2 SQIVND (reference sequence). Trimming stripped 6 bases from V and 1 base from J, with 8 bases between. This CDR3 comprises 13 residues. For the CDR3, the DNA is TGTGCCAGTAGCCCTTCCGGCACAGATACGCAGTATTTT. Its translation: CASSPSGTDTQYF.

This clone was detected only once. This sequence joins TRBV29-1 and TRBJ2-2; D uncertain. The germline V gene has CDR1 SQVTM and CDR2 ANQGSEA. With 4 bases removed from V and 0 bases from J, the gap between germline ends came to 9 bases. The CDR3 is 14 residues long. CDR3 DNA: TGCAGCGTTGTCGGTCAGGCGAACACCGGGGAGCTGTTTTTT. Its translation: CSVVGQANTGELFF.

The J gene is TRBJ1-1, the V gene TRBV6-5; 7 bases are a match to TRBD1. This CDR3 has 13 amino acids. After removal of 7 bases from V and 1 base from J, the junction contained 3 bases not matched to a gene. Germline-derived CDR1 and CDR2 are MNHEY and SVGAGI. The CDR3 nucleotides are TGTGCCAGCAAGGGACAGTCGAACACTGAAGCTTTCTTT. Its protein is CASKGQSNTEAFF.

This clone appeared a few times. This rearrangement joins TRBV10-3 to TRBJ1-1; D uncertain. This CDR3 has 13 amino acids. In germline, CDR1 is ENHRY, CDR2 SYGVKD. The V and J ends lost 6 bases and 3 bases respectively, with 11 bases between them. Here the CDR3 DNA reads TGTGCCATCAGCTACTTGGAGCACACTGAAGCTTTCTTT. Translated, it gives CAISYLEHTEAFF.

The rearrangement joins TRBV21-1 to TRBJ2-5; TRBD1 is the table's D call and was not checked against the DNA. TRBV21-1 is assigned pseudogene status. The CDR3 is 17 amino acids. The CDR3 region is CASSKAPGTETQETQYF. The CDR3 bases are TGTGCCAGCAGCAAAGCGCCGGGGACAGAAACGCAAGAGACCCAGTACTTC.

J is TRBJ2-1 and V is TRBV2; TRBD2 matches at 10 bases. Per the germline V gene, CDR1 is SNHLY and CDR2 is FYNNEI. After removal of 8 bases from V and 8 bases from J, the junction contained 6 bases not matched to a gene. CDR3 length: 13 amino acids. Here the CDR3 DNA reads TGTGCCAGCTCGGACCTAGCGGGAGATGAGCAGTTCTTC. Residues: CASSDLAGDEQFF. The complete variable domain, with remaining parts taken from reference TRBV2 and TRBJ2-1, reads EPEVTQTPSHQVTQMGQEVILRCVPISNHLYFYWYRQILGQKVEFLVSFYNNEISEKSEIFDDQFSVERPDGSNFTLKIRSTKLEDSAMYFCASSDLAGDEQFFGPGTRLTVL.

This clone has just a few counts. The V gene is TRBV25-1, the J gene TRBJ1-1; 11 nucleotides agree with TRBD1. The CDR3 totals 15 residues. With 6 bases clipped from V and 4 bases from J, the junction kept 7 bases outside the gene matches. Germline-derived CDR1 and CDR2 are MGHDK and SYGVNS. For the CDR3, the DNA is TGTGCCAGCAGGGGACAGGGGGGGATAGGCACTGAAGCTTTCTTT. Translating it yields CASRGQGGIGTEAFF.

In this sample, this clone turned up once. This chain connects TRBV11-2 to TRBJ2-3; unclear D gene. Trimming left V 2 bases short and J 0 bases short, with 18 bases between. Looked up from germline, CDR1 is SGHAT and CDR2 is FQNNGV. This CDR3 contains 18 residues. DNA for the CDR3: TGTGCCAGCAGCTTATTGTTCGAGGCCTATACTAGCACAGATACGCAGTATTTT. Amino acids: CASSLLFEAYTSTDTQYF.